The 24 T cell receptor beta chains below come from one sample, sequenced in a study of cytomegalovirus exposure and HLA in healthy donors. Use of 60 Vbeta and 13 Jbeta primers characterized the PCR. Assay: immunoSEQ multiplex PCR; the TCRdb copy retains only in-frame clones and omits some. The sample consists of roughly 100,000 clones, 82% of them appearing once. The sequenced sample was PBMCs. The receptor source for this set is a man aged 45-60 years in good health and CMV-seronegative.

The V call is TRBV18, the J call TRBJ2-1; 13 bases line up with TRBD2. The V gene's germline CDR1 is KGHSH and CDR2 LQKENI. The CDR3 is made up of 15 amino acids. Trimming at V came to 2 bases and at J to 6 bases, leaving 1 base not matched to a gene. CDR3 bases: TGTGCCAGCTCACCAACTAGCGGGGGGGGCAATGAGCAGTTCTTC. Its protein product is CASSPTSGGGNEQFF.

A single count supports this clone. This chain uses TRBV7-2 with TRBJ1-3; tentatively, D is TRBD1 (6 bases). There are 16 residues in the CDR3. V lost 4 bases to trimming and J lost 2 bases, with 15 bases between them. Germline lookup yields CDR1 SGHTA and CDR2 FQGNSA. CDR3 sequence: CASSSGGGGAGNTIYF. For the CDR3, the DNA is TGTGCCAGCAGCTCCGGAGGGGGGGGCGCTGGAAACACCATATATTTT.

This chain connects TRBV9 to TRBJ2-1, with TRBD2 identical over 7 bases. Losses at the gene ends were 2 bases for V and 8 bases for J; bases not matched to a gene: 10. The CDR3 covers 15 residues. Germline CDR1 is SGDLS and CDR2 is YYNGEE. This CDR3 is CASSVGHGGGDEQFF. CDR3 coding DNA: TGTGCCAGCAGCGTCGGGCACGGGGGAGGGGATGAGCAGTTCTTC.

This clone has just a few counts. The gene calls are TRBV6-1 and TRBJ1-2; tentatively, D is TRBD1 (6 bases). CDR1 and CDR2 from the germline V gene are MNHNS and SASEGT. There are 13 residues in the CDR3. V lost 4 bases to trimming and J lost 3 bases, with 9 bases between them. CDR3 protein: CASSGGQYYGYTF. The CDR3 DNA sequence: TGTGCCAGCAGTGGAGGACAGTACTATGGCTACACCTTC.

This clone was found once. The rearrangement joins TRBV7-3 to TRBJ2-3; D unclear. Germline-derived CDR1 and CDR2 are SGHTA and FQGTGA. This CDR3 spans 13 amino acids. The V gene lost 5 bases and the J gene lost 4 bases, with 10 bases spanning the gap. CDR3 nucleotides: TGTGCCAGCAGCCCCAATGGGCCAGATACGCAGTATTTT. Its protein product is CASSPNGPDTQYF.

This clone was observed once. The chain couples TRBV30 to TRBJ2-3; D is perhaps TRBD2 (6 bases). The CDR3 spans 15 residues. V lost 4 bases and J lost 4, with 18 bases in between. CDR1 and CDR2 (germline): GTSNPN, SVGIG (reference sequence). CDR3 DNA sequence: TGTGCCTGGAACAGACTAGTAGGTTTACCAGATACGCAGTATTTT. Translating it yields CAWNRLVGLPDTQYF.

V and J are TRBV5-4 and TRBJ2-2; TRBD2 matches at 11 bases. The CDR3 is made up of 17 amino acids. V shed 3 bases, J shed 5 bases, and the junction held 9 bases outside the gene matches. Germline CDR1 reads SGHNT; CDR2 reads YYREEE (reference sequence). The CDR3 here is CASSSGSGGAETGELFF. CDR3 DNA sequence: TGTGCCAGCAGCTCTGGTAGCGGGGGGGCAGAGACCGGGGAGCTGTTTTTT.

Concerning this clone: At one end the junction does not follow the germline gene, possibly because of a read error. This chain links TRBV7-7 with TRBJ1-5, with D possibly being TRBD1 (6 bases). Germline V gives CDR1 SSHAT, CDR2 FNYEAQ (reference sequence). CDR3 length: 14 amino acids. CDR3 residues: CASRCSGDNQPQHF. CDR3 in DNA: TGTGCTAGCAGATGCTCAGGGGACAATCAGCCCCAGCATTTT.

V is TRBV6-6 and J is TRBJ2-7; no clear D. This CDR3 is built from 12 residues. Trimming stripped 7 bases from V and 4 bases from J, with 11 bases between. CDR1 MNHNY and CDR2 SVGAGI come from the germline V gene (reference sequence). The CDR3 region has the DNA TGTGCCAGCACCCTAGAAGGATACGAGCAGTACTTC. Residues: CASTLEGYEQYF.

J is TRBJ1-5 and V is TRBV19, with D possibly TRBD1 on 5 matching bases. V was cut by 6 bases and J by 5 bases, with 14 bases left in between. In germline, CDR1 is LNHDA, CDR2 SQIVND (reference sequence). The CDR3 runs to 14 residues. The CDR3 bases are TGTGCCAGTAGCACCTTAGGGGAATATCAGCCCCAGCATTTT. Amino acid sequence: CASSTLGEYQPQHF.

The chain combines TRBV29-1 with TRBJ2-7, with 10 bases identical to TRBD1. Germline CDR1 SQVTM, CDR2 ANQGSEA. The CDR3 runs 14 residues. With V trimmed by 7 bases and J by 4 bases, 10 bases remained unmatched. The CDR3 sequence is CSASPGQGTYEQYF. In DNA form, the CDR3 reads TGCAGCGCTTCACCGGGACAGGGGACTTACGAGCAGTACTTC.

J is TRBJ2-1 and V is TRBV5-5, with D tentatively TRBD2 (7 bases). The V gene lost 3 bases and the J gene lost 6 bases, with 13 bases spanning the gap. The CDR3 is 14 residues long. Germline V gives CDR1 SGHKS, CDR2 YYEKEE (reference sequence). CDR3 DNA: TGTGCCAGCAGCTGGTACGGGGGGCCCAATGAGCAGTTCTTC. Residues: CASSWYGGPNEQFF.

This clone was detected only a few times. This chain links TRBV14 with TRBJ1-1; unclear D gene. The V gene's germline CDR1 is SGHDN and CDR2 FVKESK. The CDR3 is 13 residues long. Trimming left V 2 bases short and J 4 bases short, with 8 bases between. In nucleotides, the CDR3 is TGTGCCAGCAGCCAAAATAGAGGCACTGAAGCTTTCTTT. It translates to CASSQNRGTEAFF.

V and J are TRBV9 and TRBJ2-3, with TRBD2 matching 8 bases. Germline CDR1 and CDR2: SGDLS and YYNGEE. The V and J ends lost 1 base and 6 bases, in that order; junction bases with no gene match: 7. The CDR3 is 15 residues long. For the CDR3, the DNA is TGTGCCAGCAGCGTACGTAGCGGGGTTTATGATACGCAGTATTTT. As protein: CASSVRSGVYDTQYF.

This clone is a singleton in its sample. The chain uses TRBV5-6 and TRBJ2-1; TRBD2 matches at 11 bases. V was clipped by 4 bases and J by 7 bases; unmatched bases: 7. The CDR3 extends over 15 amino acids. Per the germline V gene, CDR1 is SGHDT and CDR2 is YYEEEE. The CDR3 protein is CASSLSGGAWNEQFF. The CDR3 DNA reads as TGTGCCAGCAGCCTTAGCGGGGGGGCTTGGAATGAGCAGTTCTTC.

The chain employs TRBV9 and TRBJ1-1; D is undetermined. CDR1 and CDR2 (germline): SGDLS, YYNGEE. Trimming removed 4 bases at V and 7 bases at J, with 8 bases between. The CDR3 extends over 11 amino acids. CDR3: CASSSGDEAFF. CDR3 bases: TGTGCCAGCAGCTCCGGGGATGAAGCTTTCTTT.

The CDR3 loop reads CASSLQGYGYTF. The CDR3 DNA reads TGTGCCAGCAGCTTACAGGGTTATGGCTACACCTTC. The genes are TRBV7-9 and TRBJ1-2; D perhaps matches TRBD1 (5 bases). Germline V gene data show CDR1 as SEHNR and CDR2 as FQNEAQ (reference sequence). V lost 2 bases and J lost 5, with 6 bases in between. There are 12 residues in the CDR3.

This chain's CDR3 is CASSYTDNPNEKLFF. CDR3 DNA sequence: TGTGCCAGCAGTTACACGGACAACCCTAATGAAAAACTGTTTTTT. The rearrangement uses TRBV6-5 and TRBJ1-4, with a possible D match to TRBD1 (5 bases). The germline V gene has CDR1 MNHEY and CDR2 SVGAGI. Trimming took 2 bases from V and 3 from J, leaving 10 bases between them. This CDR3 is built from 15 residues.

The gene calls are TRBV11-3 and TRBJ2-7, with 9 bases fitting TRBD1. The CDR3 consists of 16 residues. Trimming at V came to 5 bases and at J to 3 bases, leaving 11 bases not matched to a gene. CDR1 and CDR2 (germline): SGHNT, YENEEA. The CDR3 bases are TGTGCCAGCAGCAATCTCCGGGACAGGGAGAACTACGAGCAGTACGTC. Translating gives CASSNLRDRENYEQYV.

The rearrangement joins TRBV2 to TRBJ2-4; a possible D gene is TRBD2 (5 bases). Trimming left V 8 bases short and J 0 bases short, with 14 bases between. Germline V gene sequence: CDR1 SNHLY, CDR2 FYNNEI. The CDR3 is 15 amino acids. CDR3 in amino acids: CASRAGGSAKNIQYF. CDR3 DNA sequence: TGTGCCAGCCGTGCTGGAGGATCAGCCAAAAACATTCAGTACTTC.

This chain joins TRBV28 and TRBJ2-1; D perhaps matches TRBD1 (5 bases). The germline CDR1 and CDR2 sequences are MDHEN and SYDVKM. Trimming took off 4 bases at V and 8 bases at J, with 15 bases between the two ends. This CDR3 is 14 amino acids long. In nucleotides, the CDR3 is TGTGCCAGCAGTTCGGCAGGGTCCTTCTATGAGCAGTTCTTC. Protein product: CASSSAGSFYEQFF.

This chain connects TRBV6-5 to TRBJ2-7; 12 bases are shared with TRBD1. This CDR3 has 15 amino acids. J was trimmed by 4 bases and V by 6 bases; bases with no gene match: 7. Germline values: CDR1 MNHEY, CDR2 SVGAGI. This CDR3 reads CASRDPGQGAYEQYF. CDR3 in DNA: TGTGCCAGCAGAGACCCGGGACAGGGGGCTTACGAGCAGTACTTC.

The chain couples TRBV10-3 to TRBJ2-5, with D tentatively TRBD2 (7 bases). The CDR3 is made up of 14 amino acids. V shed 6 bases and J shed 1 base, with 12 bases lying between them. The germline gives CDR1 ENHRY, CDR2 SYGVKD. The CDR3 DNA reads as TGTGCCATCAGGGGAGGGGGGCGCCAAGAGACCCAGTACTTC. Translated, it gives CAIRGGGRQETQYF.

The chain couples TRBV5-1 to TRBJ2-1; the D is unclear. The CDR3 extends over 13 amino acids. Trimming took off 1 base at V and 7 bases at J, with 9 bases between the two ends. Germline CDR1 is SGHRS and CDR2 is YFSETQ. CDR3 region: CASSLSLGNEQFF. As DNA, the CDR3 is TGCGCCAGCAGCTTGTCGCTCGGTAATGAGCAGTTCTTC.